This paragraph covers one T cell receptor beta chain sequence. Assay used: immunoSEQ multiplex PCR; TCRdb lists only in-frame clones, some missing. Of fewer than 350,000 clones in the sample, around 85% are singletons; the top ten hold 6% to 6.5%. Germline V lookup: CDR1 MDHEN, CDR2 SYDVKM. The ends lost 3 bases at V and 7 bases at J; junction bases unmatched: 8. This CDR3 region has 14 residues. This specimen comes from a study of blood T cell repertoires in COVID-19. Across the study: COVID-19 samples, acute and convalescent, were from the United States, Italy and Spain. In each case, the material was cDNA or gDNA derived from T cells, B-cell-depleted T cells, or PBMCs.

V gene TRBV28 combines with J gene TRBJ2-7, with 8 nucleotides matching TRBD1. The sample consisted of PBMCs or T cells enriched from blood (not recorded which). This sequence was found in a woman aged 35 to 49 who had recovered from COVID-19. The CDR3 loop reads CASSFSQGALEQYF. The CDR3 coding sequence is TGTGCCAGCAGTTTCTCCCAGGGGGCGTTGGAGCAGTACTTC. Full variable domain (outside the CDR3, taken from reference TRBV28 and TRBJ2-7): DVKVTQSSRYLVKRTGEKVFLECVQDMDHENMFWYRQDPGLGLRLIYFSYDVKMKEKGDIPEGYSVSREKKERFSLILESASTNQTSMYLCASSFSQGALEQYFGPGTRLTVT.